The clone carrying this TCR beta chain was detected a few times. Antigen specificity is unknown. From 2 million PBMCs stored at -80 C, the unsorted libraries were generated. The data were taken from a study of neurological immune-mediated disorders. Study conclusions and caveats: TCR-beta repertoires seemed private in all groups, with no expanded CDR3 amino acid sequences shared.

The cDNA was synthesized by 5'RACE incorporating 10-nucleotide random UMIs. TCRdb independently ran MiXCR on the 5' RACE reads; one entry per CDR3 protein. Found here are 50,000 to 55,000 distinct CDR3 sequences, more than 3.5% of them singletons; the top ten hold 6.5%. CDR1 is SGHRS, CDR2 YFSETQ, per germline. CDR3 length: 16 residues. With 5 bases removed from V and 0 bases from J, the gap between germline ends came to 16 bases. Specimen: PBMCs. The clonotype was recovered from a man between 60 and 75 years old with multiple sclerosis. The chain has TRBV5-1 and TRBJ2-3; D is perhaps TRBD2 (6 bases). CDR3 residues: CASSFGRGASTDTQYF. The CDR3 DNA follows: TGCGCCAGCAGTTTTGGTCGCGGGGCTAGCACAGATACGCAGTATTTT. Complete variable domain (other parts from reference TRBV5-1 and TRBJ2-3): KAGVTQTPRYLIKTRGQQVTLSCSPISGHRSVSWYQQTPGQGLQFLFEYFSETQRNKGNFPGRFSGRQFSNSRSEMNVSTLELGDSALYLCASSFGRGASTDTQYFGPGTRLTVL.